Following are 25 T cell receptor beta chains from one sample sequenced in a study of patients and donors after allogeneic stem cell transplantation (dated by TCRdb to 2020 to 2021). The method behind the library was RT-PCR. Reads for this sample came from a NextSeq 550. In-frame beta chains were kept once TCRdb had trimmed the public reads at Q25 with fastp and called clones with MiXCR. Rows matching on CDR3 protein sequence are summarized as one entry with the most common DNA and genes. The sample table holds approximately 200,000 distinct CDR3 sequences, of which about 40% were seen once. The top ten clones comprise 30% to 35% of the sample. The sample comprised blood, either unsorted or a sorted T cell fraction (not recorded which). The source is a human donor who was either an allogeneic HSCT recipient or a stem cell or donor lymphocyte infusion donor (not recorded which). It is not recorded whose cells these are; they may come from a transplant donor.

V is TRBV20-1 and J is TRBJ2-1; D is unclear. Germline lookup yields CDR1 DFQATT and CDR2 SNEGSKA (reference sequence). This CDR3 has 10 amino acids. Deletions cut 6 bases from V and 7 bases from J, with 7 bases between. CDR3 sequence reads: CSASTNEQFF. As DNA, the CDR3 is TGCAGTGCAAGTACTAATGAGCAGTTCTTC.

V usage is TRBV27 and J usage is TRBJ2-1, with D perhaps TRBD1 (6 bases). The CDR3 runs 15 residues. V lost 4 bases to trimming and J lost 8 bases, with 18 bases between them. Germline CDR1 reads MNHEY; CDR2 reads SMNVEV (reference sequence). The CDR3 region is CASSSSGVRSDEQFF. CDR3 sequence (DNA): TGTGCCAGCAGTTCATCAGGGGTCCGCAGCGATGAGCAGTTCTTC.

The table lists this clonotype with a count of one. The J gene is TRBJ2-2, the V gene TRBV4-3, with a tentative D call TRBD2 (5 bases). V was clipped by 4 bases and J by 2 bases, with 20 bases between them. The CDR3 loop spans 18 amino acids. The V gene's germline CDR1 is LGHNA and CDR2 YSLEER. CDR3 in amino acids: CASSLGGLFGRNTGELFF. The CDR3 DNA is TGCGCCAGCAGCCTAGGAGGACTCTTTGGCAGAAACACCGGGGAGCTGTTTTTT.

This clonotype appeared a few times. The rearrangement links TRBV5-6 to TRBJ2-1; 13 bases match TRBD2. The CDR3 has 17 residues. V shed 4 bases, J shed 8 bases, and the junction held 12 bases outside the gene matches. Germline CDR1 reads SGHDT; CDR2 reads YYEEEE. Here the CDR3 reads CASSIGYGLAGVYEQFF. Here the CDR3 DNA reads TGTGCCAGCAGCATAGGATACGGACTAGCGGGAGTGTATGAGCAGTTCTTC.

This clonotype was seen more than once but under ten times. The rearrangement links TRBV9 to TRBJ1-3; D may be TRBD1 (5 bases). CDR1 and CDR2 from the germline V gene are SGDLS and YYNGEE. Trimming shortened V by 2 bases and J by 0 bases, and 12 bases separated the two germline ends. The CDR3 totals 16 residues. The CDR3 DNA reads as TGTGCCAGCAGCGTTCGGGACGGACGCTCTGGAAACACCATATATTTT. Protein sequence: CASSVRDGRSGNTIYF.

This clonotype has just a few counts. This chain joins TRBV29-1 and TRBJ1-5; D possibly corresponds to TRBD1 (6 bases). Germline V gene sequence: CDR1 SQVTM, CDR2 ANQGSEA. The CDR3 has 13 residues. V lost 2 bases and J 4 bases, leaving 9 bases between the germline ends. The CDR3 DNA follows: TGCAGCGTTGAATCAGGGGCGAATCAGCCCCAGCATTTT. It encodes CSVESGANQPQHF. The whole variable domain, filled in from reference TRBV29-1 and TRBJ1-5, reads SAVISQKPSRDICQRGTSLTIQCQVDSQVTMMFWYRQQPGQSLTLIATANQGSEATYESGFVIDKFPISRPNLTFSTLTVSNMSPEDSSIYLCSVESGANQPQHFGDGTRLSIL.

The table lists this clonotype with many counts. This rearrangement joins TRBV11-2 to TRBJ1-6; D unresolved. V gave up 3 bases and J gave up 8 bases, with 11 bases separating them. The germline V gene has CDR1 SGHAT and CDR2 FQNNGV. The CDR3 length is 14 residues. The CDR3 DNA is TGTGCCAGCAGCTTCGTACAGACGGATTCACCCCTCCACTTT. This translates into CASSFVQTDSPLHF.

This clonotype came up a few times. The CDR3 DNA follows: TGTGCCAGCAGTTTCTTCGGCGGGGGACTCTCTGGAAACACCATATATTTT. As protein: CASSFFGGGLSGNTIYF. The V call is TRBV12-3 or TRBV12-4, the J call TRBJ1-3; D perhaps matches TRBD1 (5 bases). This CDR3 contains 17 residues. V lost 3 bases and J lost 0, with 15 bases in between.

This chain uses TRBV12-3 or TRBV12-4 with TRBJ1-3, with D uncertain. V lost 1 base and J 0 bases, leaving 7 bases between the germline ends. This CDR3 spans 15 amino acids. CDR3: CASSLGGPSGNTIYF. The CDR3 DNA reads TGTGCCAGCAGTTTAGGCGGTCCCTCTGGAAACACCATATATTTT.

This sequence joins TRBV6-6 and TRBJ2-1, with D possibly TRBD2 on 6 matching bases. The CDR3 consists of 17 residues. V was shortened by 7 bases and J by 0 bases, with 19 bases between the two germline ends. The germline gives CDR1 MNHNY, CDR2 SVGAGI (reference sequence). CDR3 DNA sequence: TGTGCCAGCATTTCTCCGGCAGCGGGCTTCTCCTACAATGAGCAGTTCTTC. It codes for CASISPAAGFSYNEQFF.

CDR3 loop: CASSSFGTGAEQYF. CDR3 DNA: TGTGCCAGCAGCTCGTTCGGGACAGGGGCCGAGCAGTACTTC. The chain joins TRBV28 to TRBJ2-7, with 10 bases aligning to TRBD1. The ends lost 6 bases at V and 6 bases at J; junction bases unmatched: 8. Germline V gives CDR1 MDHEN, CDR2 SYDVKM. CDR3 length equals 14 residues. Looking up the rest from reference TRBV28 and TRBJ2-7 gives the full variable domain: DVKVTQSSRYLVKRTGEKVFLECVQDMDHENMFWYRQDPGLGLRLIYFSYDVKMKEKGDIPEGYSVSREKKERFSLILESASTNQTSMYLCASSSFGTGAEQYFGPGTRLTVT.

Only a few counts were recorded for this clonotype. The chain links TRBV28 to TRBJ1-2; TRBD1 matches 9 bases. Germline trimming cut 6 bases from V and 4 bases from J; bases unmatched to any gene: 9. Germline V CDR1 and CDR2: MDHEN, SYDVKM. The CDR3 runs 15 residues. For the CDR3, the DNA is TGTGCCAGCAGCCCTACCGGGACAGGGTTCTATGGCTACACCTTC. Translated, it gives CASSPTGTGFYGYTF.

This chain links TRBV11-2 with TRBJ2-3; TRBD1 matches 9 bases. The CDR3 runs 15 residues. J lost 2 bases, V lost 5 bases, and 5 bases had no gene match. Germline CDR1 is SGHAT and CDR2 is FQNNGV. CDR3 sequence reads: CASSMGTGITDTQYF. CDR3 sequence (DNA): TGTGCCAGCAGCATGGGGACAGGGATCACAGATACGCAGTATTTT.

This chain uses TRBV18 with TRBJ2-7; a weak D match, TRBD2 (6 bases). Germline values: CDR1 KGHSH, CDR2 LQKENI. With 2 bases removed from V and 3 bases from J, the gap between germline ends came to 11 bases. The CDR3 spans 14 residues. The DNA of the CDR3 is TGTGCCAGCTCACCAGGAGGGAGAAGCTACGAGCAGTACTTC. Protein product: CASSPGGRSYEQYF.

The chain carries TRBV6-1 and TRBJ1-1, with a tentative D call TRBD1 (5 bases). V lost 4 bases and J 5 bases, leaving 20 bases between the germline ends. There are 16 residues in the CDR3. Germline V gene lookup returns CDR1 MNHNS and CDR2 SASEGT. The CDR3 spells CASSAKGWGVNTEAFF. Written as DNA, the CDR3 is TGTGCCAGCAGTGCAAAGGGCTGGGGGGTAAATACTGAAGCTTTCTTT.

The CDR3 reads CASSLPGLTNTEAFF. Here the CDR3 DNA reads TGTGCCAGCAGTTTACCGGGTCTCACGAACACTGAAGCTTTCTTT. V usage is TRBV28 and J usage is TRBJ1-1; D not resolved. V was clipped by 2 bases and J by 1 base, with 11 bases between them. CDR3 size: 15 residues. The germline CDR1 and CDR2 sequences are MDHEN and SYDVKM.

This chain connects TRBV15 to TRBJ2-4; 7 bases align to TRBD2. This CDR3 is 18 amino acids long. With V trimmed by 6 bases and J by 0 bases, 14 bases remained unmatched. Looked up from germline, CDR1 is LNHNV and CDR2 is YYDKDF (reference sequence). The CDR3 loop is CATSAEGRAGIAKNIQYF. DNA of the CDR3: TGTGCCACCAGTGCTGAGGGGAGGGCCGGCATAGCCAAAAACATTCAGTACTTC.

The sample holds a few counts of this clonotype. The J gene is TRBJ1-1, the V gene TRBV29-1; 9 bases map to TRBD1. V lost 4 bases and J lost 7; bases outside the gene matches: 10. The CDR3 covers 14 residues. Germline lookup yields CDR1 SQVTM and CDR2 ANQGSEA. The CDR3 loop is CSVVGGQGLREAFF. Here the CDR3 DNA reads TGCAGCGTTGTAGGGGGACAGGGCTTGCGTGAAGCTTTCTTT.

The chain couples TRBV28 to TRBJ2-7, with D unresolved. The CDR3 has 16 residues. Germline V gene data show CDR1 as MDHEN and CDR2 as SYDVKM. The V gene lost 0 bases and the J gene lost 2 bases, with 14 bases spanning the gap. The DNA of the CDR3 is TGTGCCAGCAGTTTATGGGGTCTTTTTAGAACCTACGAGCAGTACTTC. This sequence encodes CASSLWGLFRTYEQYF.

CDR3 amino acids: CSAPDNEQFF. In nucleotides, the CDR3 is TGCAGTGCTCCGGACAATGAGCAGTTCTTC. V gene TRBV20-1 combines with J gene TRBJ2-1; D remains ambiguous. Germline-derived CDR1 and CDR2 are DFQATT and SNEGSKA (reference sequence). Between the trimmed V and J ends, which lost 5 bases and 5 bases, there was a span of 4 bases. The CDR3 length is 10 residues.

CDR3 coding DNA: TGCAGTGCTAGAGAAGTGGCCAGCGGGAGCGTCGGGGAGCTGTTTTTT. Translated: CSAREVASGSVGELFF. The chain uses TRBV20-1 and TRBJ2-2, with 8 bases that match TRBD2. Germline CDR1 reads DFQATT; CDR2 reads SNEGSKA (reference sequence). Trimming removed 0 bases from V and 7 bases from J; junction bases left unmatched: 10. The CDR3 extends over 16 amino acids.

The V and J genes are TRBV7-2 and TRBJ2-3; D is unclear. Germline V lookup: CDR1 SGHTA, CDR2 FQGNSA. The V end lost 5 bases, the J end lost 1 base, and 13 bases lay between the germline ends. The CDR3 has 15 residues. CDR3 sequence reads: CASSPVWAGTDTQYF. The CDR3 coding sequence is TGTGCCAGCAGCCCGGTCTGGGCCGGCACAGATACGCAGTATTTT.

This chain links TRBV20-1 with TRBJ2-5; D might be TRBD2 (6 bases). CDR1 DFQATT and CDR2 SNEGSKA come from the germline V gene (reference sequence). This CDR3 region has 14 residues. The ends were cut back, 1 base at V and 1 base at J, with 10 bases in the middle. The CDR3 coding sequence is TGCAGTGCTAGAGTGGCGGGAACCCAAGAGACCCAGTACTTC. Translated, it gives CSARVAGTQETQYF.

The chain employs TRBV5-1 and TRBJ2-1, with 7 bases that match TRBD1. V trimming: 4 bases; J trimming: 0 bases; junction bases outside the gene matches: 4. CDR3 length: 15 residues. The germline V gene encodes CDR1 SGHRS and CDR2 YFSETQ. The CDR3 loop reads CASSHGTASYNEQFF. CDR3 DNA: TGCGCCAGCAGCCACGGGACAGCCTCCTACAATGAGCAGTTCTTC. The entire variable domain, with the rest obtained from reference TRBV5-1 and TRBJ2-1, is as follows: KAGVTQTPRYLIKTRGQQVTLSCSPISGHRSVSWYQQTPGQGLQFLFEYFSETQRNKGNFPGRFSGRQFSNSRSEMNVSTLELGDSALYLCASSHGTASYNEQFFGPGTRLTVL.

The V gene is TRBV5-1, the J gene TRBJ2-3; 9 positions match TRBD2. V gave up 0 bases and J gave up 0 bases; unmatched junction bases: 8. The CDR3 has 18 amino acids. From germline, CDR1 is SGHRS and CDR2 YFSETQ. DNA of the CDR3: TGCGCCAGCAGCTTGGAGGCGGGAGGGCCGGTAAGCACAGATACGCAGTATTTT. Protein product: CASSLEAGGPVSTDTQYF.